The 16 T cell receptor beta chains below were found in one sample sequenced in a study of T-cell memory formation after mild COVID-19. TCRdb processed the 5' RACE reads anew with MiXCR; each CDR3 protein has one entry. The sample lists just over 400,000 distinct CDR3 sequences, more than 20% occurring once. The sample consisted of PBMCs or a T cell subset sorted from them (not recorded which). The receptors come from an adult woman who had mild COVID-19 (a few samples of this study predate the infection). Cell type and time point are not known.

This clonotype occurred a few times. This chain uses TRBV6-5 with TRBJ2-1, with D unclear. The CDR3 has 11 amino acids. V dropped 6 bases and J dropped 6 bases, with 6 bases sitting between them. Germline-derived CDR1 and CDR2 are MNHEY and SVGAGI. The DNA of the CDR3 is TGTGCCAGCAGGGGTGCCAATGAGCAGTTCTTC. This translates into CASRGANEQFF.

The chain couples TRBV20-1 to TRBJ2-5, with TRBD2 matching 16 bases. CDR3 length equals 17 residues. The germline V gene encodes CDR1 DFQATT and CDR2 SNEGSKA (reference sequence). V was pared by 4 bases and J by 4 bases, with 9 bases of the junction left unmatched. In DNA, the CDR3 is TGCAGTGCTAACTCCGGGACTAGCGGGAGGGCCAGAGAGACCCAGTACTTC. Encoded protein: CSANSGTSGRARETQYF.

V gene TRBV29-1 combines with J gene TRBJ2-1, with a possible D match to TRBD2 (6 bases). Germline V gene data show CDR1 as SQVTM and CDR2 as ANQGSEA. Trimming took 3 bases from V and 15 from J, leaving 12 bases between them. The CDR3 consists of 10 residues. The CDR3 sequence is CSVDTGVGFF. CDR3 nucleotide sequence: TGCAGCGTTGACACGGGAGTCGGGTTCTTC.

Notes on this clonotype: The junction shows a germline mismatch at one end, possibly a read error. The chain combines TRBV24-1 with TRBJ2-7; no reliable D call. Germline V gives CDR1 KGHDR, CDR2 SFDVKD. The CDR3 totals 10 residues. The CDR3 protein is CATSVLGQYF. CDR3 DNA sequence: TGTGCCACCAGTGTTTTGGGGCAGTACTTC.

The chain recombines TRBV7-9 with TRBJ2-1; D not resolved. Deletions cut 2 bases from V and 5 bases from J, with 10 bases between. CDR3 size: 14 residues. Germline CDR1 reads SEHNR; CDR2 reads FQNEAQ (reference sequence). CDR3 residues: CASSLWDRDNEQFF. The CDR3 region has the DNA TGTGCCAGCAGCTTATGGGATAGGGACAATGAGCAGTTCTTC.

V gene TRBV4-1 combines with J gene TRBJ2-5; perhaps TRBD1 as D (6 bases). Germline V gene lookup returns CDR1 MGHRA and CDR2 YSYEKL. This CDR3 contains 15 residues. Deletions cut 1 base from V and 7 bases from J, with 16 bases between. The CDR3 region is CASSQGPTTGRTQYF. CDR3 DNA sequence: TGCGCCAGCAGCCAAGGACCAACCACAGGGAGGACCCAGTACTTC.

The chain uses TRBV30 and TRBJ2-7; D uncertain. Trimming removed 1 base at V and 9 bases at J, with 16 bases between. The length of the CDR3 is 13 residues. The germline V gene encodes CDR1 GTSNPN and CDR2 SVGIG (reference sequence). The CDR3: CAWSEGATSRQYF. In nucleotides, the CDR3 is TGTGCCTGGAGTGAAGGTGCTACGAGCCGGCAGTACTTC.

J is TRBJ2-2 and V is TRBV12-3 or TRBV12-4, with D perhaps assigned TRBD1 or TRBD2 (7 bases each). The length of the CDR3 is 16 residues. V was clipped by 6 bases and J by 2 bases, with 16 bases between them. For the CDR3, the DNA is TGTGCCAGCAGCCCCGGGGGGACAGTAAACACCGGGGAGCTGTTTTTT. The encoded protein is CASSPGGTVNTGELFF.

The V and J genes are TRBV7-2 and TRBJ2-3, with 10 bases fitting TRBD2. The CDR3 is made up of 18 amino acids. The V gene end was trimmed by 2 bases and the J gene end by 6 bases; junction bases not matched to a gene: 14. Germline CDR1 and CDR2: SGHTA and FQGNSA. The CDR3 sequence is CASSLRVSSGGLRDTQYF. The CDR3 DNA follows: TGTGCCAGCAGCTTAAGGGTTTCTAGCGGGGGCCTCCGGGATACGCAGTATTTT.

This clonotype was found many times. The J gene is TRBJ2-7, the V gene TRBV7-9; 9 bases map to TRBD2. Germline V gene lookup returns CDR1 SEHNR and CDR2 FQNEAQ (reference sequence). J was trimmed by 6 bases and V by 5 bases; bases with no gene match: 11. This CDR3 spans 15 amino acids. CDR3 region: CASSRGLARSGEQYF. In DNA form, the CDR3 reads TGTGCCAGCAGCCGGGGACTAGCCCGATCGGGCGAGCAGTACTTC.

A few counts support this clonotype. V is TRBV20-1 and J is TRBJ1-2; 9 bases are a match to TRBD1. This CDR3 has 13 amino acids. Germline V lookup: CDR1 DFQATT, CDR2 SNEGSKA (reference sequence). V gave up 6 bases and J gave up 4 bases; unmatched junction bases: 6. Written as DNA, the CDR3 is TGCAGTGCCCCCCGACAGGGGGTCTATGGCTACACCTTC. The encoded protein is CSAPRQGVYGYTF.

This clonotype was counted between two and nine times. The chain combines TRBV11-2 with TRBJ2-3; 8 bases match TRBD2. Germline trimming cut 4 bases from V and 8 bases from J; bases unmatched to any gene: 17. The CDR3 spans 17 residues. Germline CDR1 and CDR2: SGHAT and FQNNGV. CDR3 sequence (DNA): TGTGCCAGCAGCTCAAGTACCGGGAGGGACCCCATCGGTACGCAGTATTTT. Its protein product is CASSSSTGRDPIGTQYF.

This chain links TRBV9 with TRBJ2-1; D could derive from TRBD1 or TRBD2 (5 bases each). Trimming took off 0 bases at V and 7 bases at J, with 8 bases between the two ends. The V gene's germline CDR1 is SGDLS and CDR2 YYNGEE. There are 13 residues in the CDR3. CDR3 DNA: TGTGCCAGCAGCGTAGTTTGGGGGAATGAGCAGTTCTTC. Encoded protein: CASSVVWGNEQFF. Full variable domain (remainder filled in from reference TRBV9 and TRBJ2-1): DSGVTQTPKHLITATGQRVTLRCSPRSGDLSVYWYQQSLDQGLQFLIQYYNGEERAKGNILERFSAQQFPDLHSELNLSSLELGDSALYFCASSVVWGNEQFFGPGTRLTVL.

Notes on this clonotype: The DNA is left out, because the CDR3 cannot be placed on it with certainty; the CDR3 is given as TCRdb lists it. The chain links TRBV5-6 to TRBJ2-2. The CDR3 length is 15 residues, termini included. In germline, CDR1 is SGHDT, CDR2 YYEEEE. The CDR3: CASSLEGFGAGELFF.

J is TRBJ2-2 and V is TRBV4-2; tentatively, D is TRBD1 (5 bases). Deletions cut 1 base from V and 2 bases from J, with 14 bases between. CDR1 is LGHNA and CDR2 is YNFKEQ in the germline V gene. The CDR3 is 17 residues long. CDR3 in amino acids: CASSQAPLGPNTGELFF. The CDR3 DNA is TGTGCCAGCAGCCAAGCCCCCCTGGGGCCAAACACCGGGGAGCTGTTTTTT.

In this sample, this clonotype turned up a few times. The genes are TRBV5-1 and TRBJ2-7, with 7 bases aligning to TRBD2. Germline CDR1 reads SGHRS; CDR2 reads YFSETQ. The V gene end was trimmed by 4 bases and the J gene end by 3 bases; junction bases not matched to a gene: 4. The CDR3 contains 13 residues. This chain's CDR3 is CASSPSGLYEQYF. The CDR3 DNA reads TGCGCCAGCAGCCCTAGCGGCCTCTACGAGCAGTACTTC.